The sequence of this TCR beta chain was determined in a study of blood T cell repertoires in COVID-19. Study summary: Samples taken during acute and convalescent COVID-19 were collected in the United States, Italy and Spain.

The method was immunoSEQ multiplex PCR; TCRdb's version includes in-frame clones alone and lacks a portion of them. The profile shows some 300,000 clones, 75% to 90% of them singletons. Assignment of participants to cohorts was predicated upon participant-reported clinical history. Source material: PBMCs or T cells enriched from blood (not recorded which). This clonotype was obtained from a woman in her thirties or forties who had recovered from COVID-19.

CDR3 sequence (DNA): TGTGCCAGCAGCTTAGCGGGAGGGAGGGAGACCCAGTACTTC. Translated: CASSLAGGRETQYF. The V call is TRBV5-6, the J call TRBJ2-5; 10 positions match TRBD2. Germline values: CDR1 SGHDT, CDR2 YYEEEE. The junction had 3 bases not matched to a gene; V was cut back by 2 bases and J by 5 bases. The CDR3 covers 14 residues.